Following are 31 T cell receptor beta chains from one sample sequenced in a study of CD8+ T cells in alopecia areata. RNA, once extracted, was reverse transcribed into cDNA for use as the sequencing template. Clones were read by immunoSEQ multiplex PCR, and TCRdb kept only the in-frame ones, dropping some. The sample yields roughly 190,000 clones, about three fifths seen once. As for treatment: oral pan-JAK inhibitor, 5-10 mg twice daily. Sequencing used CD4+ T cells sorted from blood, obtained at week 4, from a patient treated with tofacitinib. Receptors were obtained from a human donor with alopecia areata.

The chain employs TRBV29-1 and TRBJ2-5; D possibly matches TRBD1 or TRBD2 (5 bases each). The V gene lost 1 base and the J gene lost 4 bases, with 13 bases spanning the gap. Germline lookup yields CDR1 SQVTM and CDR2 ANQGSEA. The CDR3 has 14 amino acids. The DNA of the CDR3 is TGCAGCGTTGAAGCATTCGGGACCGGAGAGACCCAGTACTTC. Amino acid sequence: CSVEAFGTGETQYF.

The V call is TRBV6-5, the J call TRBJ1-5; TRBD1 might be the D (5 bases). Germline-derived CDR1 and CDR2 are MNHEY and SVGAGI. The CDR3 loop spans 14 amino acids. The V and J ends lost 6 bases and 4 bases respectively, with 13 bases between them. This CDR3 reads CASRDSQLNQPQHF. In DNA form, the CDR3 reads TGTGCCAGCAGAGACAGCCAGTTAAATCAGCCCCAGCATTTT.

The V and J genes are TRBV29-1 and TRBJ2-7, with a possible D match to TRBD2 (6 bases). CDR1 is SQVTM, CDR2 ANQGSEA, per germline. Trimming removed 5 bases at V and 6 bases at J, with 17 bases between. The CDR3 is made up of 13 amino acids. The CDR3 spells CSVRGGPGSEQYF. The CDR3, as DNA: TGCAGCGTTCGGGGAGGCCCAGGGAGCGAGCAGTACTTC.

The J gene is TRBJ2-5, the V gene TRBV4-2; the D is unclear. CDR1 and CDR2 from the germline V gene are LGHNA and YNFKEQ. This CDR3 is 13 amino acids long. Trimming stripped 1 base from V and 4 bases from J, with 7 bases between. CDR3 loop: CASSQAPIETQYF. Here the CDR3 DNA reads TGTGCCAGCAGCCAAGCCCCCATAGAGACCCAGTACTTC.

This chain connects TRBV5-5 to TRBJ2-3; D call uncertain. CDR1 is SGHKS, CDR2 YYEKEE, per germline (reference sequence). The CDR3 extends over 14 amino acids. Trimming took 0 bases from V and 0 from J, leaving 5 bases between them. CDR3 coding DNA: TGTGCCAGCAGCTTGGGCGTTAGCACAGATACGCAGTATTTT. It translates to CASSLGVSTDTQYF.

V and J are TRBV18 and TRBJ2-7, with D possibly matching TRBD2 (5 bases). CDR1 and CDR2 (germline): KGHSH, LQKENI. The CDR3 is made up of 15 amino acids. Trimming cost V 2 bases and J 5 bases, with 16 bases left between them. The CDR3 here is CASSPMPGNDNEQYF. CDR3 bases: TGTGCCAGCTCACCAATGCCCGGGAATGACAACGAGCAGTACTTC.

J is TRBJ1-1 and V is TRBV30; 8 nucleotides line up with TRBD1. V lost 4 bases to trimming and J lost 0 bases; unmatched junction nucleotides: 4. The CDR3 spans 14 residues. CDR1 is GTSNPN, CDR2 SVGIG, per germline (reference sequence). The CDR3 loop is CAWTGTGLNTEAFF. DNA for the CDR3: TGTGCCTGGACAGGGACAGGCTTGAACACTGAAGCTTTCTTT.

The table lists this clone with a count of one. V gene TRBV28 combines with J gene TRBJ2-1; D perhaps matches TRBD1 (5 bases). The CDR3 runs to 16 residues. V lost 2 bases to trimming and J lost 0 bases, with 11 bases between them. CDR1 MDHEN and CDR2 SYDVKM come from the germline V gene. The CDR3 nucleotides read TGTGCCAGCAGTTTAGGGGCGGCCAGCTCCTACAATGAGCAGTTCTTC. This sequence encodes CASSLGAASSYNEQFF. The full variable domain, in which reference TRBV28 and TRBJ2-1 provide the parts outside the CDR3, is DVKVTQSSRYLVKRTGEKVFLECVQDMDHENMFWYRQDPGLGLRLIYFSYDVKMKEKGDIPEGYSVSREKKERFSLILESASTNQTSMYLCASSLGAASSYNEQFFGPGTRLTVL.

The chain uses TRBV29-1 and TRBJ1-2; tentative D call: TRBD1 (5 bases). The germline V gene encodes CDR1 SQVTM and CDR2 ANQGSEA. Trimming cost V 4 bases and J 0 bases, with 9 bases left between them. The CDR3 contains 13 residues. The CDR3 loop reads CSVAGDANYGYTF. The CDR3 coding sequence is TGCAGCGTTGCGGGGGACGCTAACTATGGCTACACCTTC.

The chain couples TRBV4-1 to TRBJ2-3; 11 bases map to TRBD1. Per the germline V gene, CDR1 is MGHRA and CDR2 is YSYEKL. The J segment lost 2 bases and the V segment lost 3 bases, leaving 7 bases of the junction unmatched. The CDR3 consists of 17 residues. CDR3 nucleotides: TGCGCCAGCAGCCAGATTCCGGGACAGGGGGACACAGATACGCAGTATTTT. It specifies CASSQIPGQGDTDTQYF.

This clone was detected only once. The rearrangement joins TRBV25-1 to TRBJ2-5; D remains unclear. CDR1 and CDR2 (germline): MGHDK, SYGVNS. Trimming took 6 bases from V and 5 from J, leaving 7 bases between them. CDR3 length: 11 amino acids. The CDR3 nucleotides read TGTGCCAGCAGCATGCTCGAGACCCAGTACTTC. Translation: CASSMLETQYF.

The rearrangement uses TRBV15 and TRBJ2-7, with 9 bases fitting TRBD2. V shed 0 bases, J shed 2 bases, and the junction held 5 bases outside the gene matches. The CDR3 spans 16 residues. The V gene's germline CDR1 is LNHNV and CDR2 YYDKDF (reference sequence). CDR3 protein: CATSRDSLAGTYEQYF. CDR3 DNA sequence: TGTGCCACCAGCAGAGATTCCCTAGCGGGGACCTACGAGCAGTACTTC.

The J gene is TRBJ1-5, the V gene TRBV2; possibly TRBD1 for D (5 bases). The V end lost 8 bases, the J end lost 3 bases, and 11 bases lay between the germline ends. Germline assignment: CDR1 SNHLY and CDR2 FYNNEI. CDR3 size: 13 residues. The CDR3 DNA is TGTGCCAGCGTTAGGGACCTCAATCAGCCCCAGCATTTT. Translating it yields CASVRDLNQPQHF.

The V and J genes are TRBV29-1 and TRBJ2-1; 7 bases agree with TRBD1. With 2 bases clipped from V and 9 bases from J, the junction kept 10 bases outside the gene matches. The CDR3 has 14 amino acids. Germline CDR1 SQVTM, CDR2 ANQGSEA. CDR3 sequence (DNA): TGCAGCGTTGAACCGGGACAGAGGCCTGGTGAGCAGTTCTTC. Residues: CSVEPGQRPGEQFF.

Only one count was recorded for this clone. The chain has TRBV29-1 and TRBJ1-3, with 7 bases identical to TRBD1. The ends lost 5 bases at V and 0 bases at J; junction bases unmatched: 4. From germline, CDR1 is SQVTM and CDR2 ANQGSEA. This CDR3 has 14 amino acids. The DNA for the CDR3 is TGCAGCGTTTCCACAGGGGTCTCTGGAAACACCATATATTTT. Amino acid sequence: CSVSTGVSGNTIYF.

This clone has only a few counts. CDR3 sequence (DNA): TGCAGCGTGCCAAGCGGGGGTGGTAGGTTCGACGAGCAGTACTTC. Translating gives CSVPSGGGRFDEQYF. The chain recombines TRBV29-1 with TRBJ2-7; 8 nucleotides agree with TRBD2. J was trimmed by 5 bases and V by 6 bases; bases with no gene match: 15. The CDR3 contains 15 residues. In germline, CDR1 is SQVTM, CDR2 ANQGSEA.

V is TRBV5-1 and J is TRBJ2-6, with D maybe TRBD1 (6 bases). The germline V gene has CDR1 SGHRS and CDR2 YFSETQ. This CDR3 contains 15 residues. V dropped 4 bases and J dropped 4 bases, with 12 bases sitting between them. The CDR3 coding sequence is TGCGCCAGCAGCGCATCCAGGGGAGGGGCCAACGTCCTGACTTTC. Translating it yields CASSASRGGANVLTF.

Comments on this clone: Germline and junction disagree at one end, which may indicate a read error. This chain links TRBV5-4 with TRBJ2-1, with 7 bases fitting TRBD2. Germline V gene sequence: CDR1 SGHNT, CDR2 YYREEE (reference sequence). The CDR3 is 13 amino acids. This chain's CDR3 is CASSETRGSGEVF. As DNA, the CDR3 is TGTGCCAGCAGCGAAACCCGCGGGAGTGGTGAGGTCTTC.

This clone was found a few times. The same CDR3 also results from other DNA sequences found in this sample. V and J are TRBV28 and TRBJ2-7; no reliable D call. This CDR3 region has 11 residues. The germline V and J ends were trimmed by 4 bases and 4 bases, with 5 bases remaining between them. Germline values: CDR1 MDHEN, CDR2 SYDVKM. CDR3: CASSSPYEQYF. CDR3 DNA sequence: TGTGCCAGCAGTTCCCCATACGAGCAGTACTTC.

The rearrangement links TRBV4-1 to TRBJ1-4; D perhaps matches TRBD1 (6 bases). This CDR3 contains 16 residues. V lost 0 bases and J lost 7, with 15 bases in between. CDR1 and CDR2 (germline): MGHRA, YSYEKL. The CDR3 spells CASSQEKRGAGEKLFF. CDR3 DNA: TGCGCCAGCAGCCAAGAAAAAAGGGGGGCTGGTGAAAAACTGTTTTTT.

This chain joins TRBV5-4 and TRBJ2-5, with a possible D match to TRBD2 (6 bases). CDR3 length: 16 residues. With 2 bases removed from V and 1 base from J, the gap between germline ends came to 15 bases. Germline loops: CDR1 SGHNT, CDR2 YYREEE (reference sequence). The CDR3 DNA is TGTGCCAGCAGCTTTTATCGGGGCGGGATCCAAGAGACCCAGTACTTC. This sequence encodes CASSFYRGGIQETQYF.

This chain uses TRBV29-1 with TRBJ2-1; perhaps TRBD2 as D (5 bases). Looked up from germline, CDR1 is SQVTM and CDR2 is ANQGSEA. V lost 7 bases to trimming and J lost 5 bases, with 12 bases between them. The CDR3 is 12 amino acids. CDR3 nucleotides: TGCAGCGCCCGACGAGCGGACAATGAGCAGTTCTTC. As protein: CSARRADNEQFF.

There are a few counts of this clone. Within the sample, other DNA sequences also encode this same CDR3. DNA of the CDR3: TGCAGCGCCGGGACAGGGAACACCGGGGAGCTGTTTTTT. It encodes CSAGTGNTGELFF. The rearrangement uses TRBV29-1 and TRBJ2-2, with TRBD1 matching over 8 bases. The CDR3 loop spans 13 amino acids. Per the germline V gene, CDR1 is SQVTM and CDR2 is ANQGSEA. V was clipped by 7 bases and J by 1 base; unmatched bases: 2.

V and J are TRBV18 and TRBJ2-7; 7 nucleotides match TRBD1. This CDR3 contains 15 residues. With 8 bases clipped from V and 12 bases from J, the junction kept 22 bases outside the gene matches. Germline lookup yields CDR1 KGHSH and CDR2 LQKENI. CDR3 sequence: CASTQGQRWAPEVYF. For the CDR3, the DNA is TGTGCCAGCACCCAGGGACAGCGTTGGGCCCCTGAAGTGTACTTC. The full variable domain, rest sourced from reference TRBV18 and TRBJ2-7, is NAGVMQNPRHLVRRRGQEARLRCSPMKGHSHVYWYRQLPEEGLKFMVYLQKENIIDESGMPKERFSAEFPKEGPSILRIQQVVRGDSAAYFCASTQGQRWAPEVYFGPGTRLTVT.

The chain uses TRBV30 and TRBJ2-3, with D perhaps TRBD1 (5 bases). Germline V gene lookup returns CDR1 GTSNPN and CDR2 SVGIG (reference sequence). V was clipped by 1 base and J by 4 bases, with 12 bases between them. This CDR3 is 14 amino acids long. The CDR3 spells CAWSGRQWADTQYF. For the CDR3, the DNA is TGTGCCTGGAGTGGTAGACAGTGGGCAGATACGCAGTATTTT.

This clone was picked up a small number of times. The rearrangement uses TRBV18 and TRBJ2-1, with a weak D call TRBD1 (6 bases). Germline loops: CDR1 KGHSH, CDR2 LQKENI. Trimming took off 2 bases at V and 6 bases at J, with 14 bases between the two ends. CDR3 length: 15 residues. Here the CDR3 DNA reads TGTGCCAGCTCACCAACCAGGGGCACCTTCAATGAGCAGTTCTTC. Encoded protein: CASSPTRGTFNEQFF.

This clone showed up just a few times. This rearrangement joins TRBV30 to TRBJ1-1; D may be TRBD1 (5 bases). Germline lookup yields CDR1 GTSNPN and CDR2 SVGIG (reference sequence). V was shortened by 0 bases and J by 9 bases, with 11 bases between the two germline ends. The CDR3 spans 12 residues. The DNA for the CDR3 is TGTGCCTGGAGTGTATTCGGGGGTAAAGCTTTCTTT. As protein: CAWSVFGGKAFF. Combining the CDR3 with reference TRBV30 and TRBJ1-1 gives the whole variable domain SQTIHQWPATLVQPVGSPLSLECTVEGTSNPNLYWYRQAAGRGLQLLFYSVGIGQISSEVPQNLSASRPQDRQFILSSKKLLLSDSGFYLCAWSVFGGKAFFGQGTRLTVV.

The rearrangement uses TRBV19 and TRBJ1-2; D possibly corresponds to TRBD1 (5 bases). Trimming pared 8 bases from V and 4 bases from J, leaving 5 bases between. Per germline, CDR1 LNHDA and CDR2 SQIVND (reference sequence). This CDR3 has 10 amino acids. The CDR3 reads CASGAYGYTF. CDR3 nucleotide sequence: TGTGCCAGTGGGGCCTATGGCTACACCTTC.

At least ten counts were recorded for this clone. The chain couples TRBV29-1 to TRBJ1-2; maybe TRBD1 (5 bases). Germline V gene data show CDR1 as SQVTM and CDR2 as ANQGSEA. With 6 bases removed from V and 3 bases from J, the gap between germline ends came to 11 bases. CDR3 length equals 12 residues. This chain's CDR3 is CSVVRDDYGYTF. Here the CDR3 DNA reads TGCAGCGTGGTTCGGGACGACTATGGCTACACCTTC.

V and J are TRBV19 and TRBJ1-5; D gene unclear. The CDR3 loop spans 14 amino acids. Trimming cost V 4 bases and J 2 bases, with 9 bases left between them. Per the germline V gene, CDR1 is LNHDA and CDR2 is SQIVND (reference sequence). The DNA of the CDR3 is TGTGCCAGTAGTAACCCTGACCGCAATCAGCCCCAGCATTTT. It codes for CASSNPDRNQPQHF.

The V call is TRBV29-1, the J call TRBJ1-1, with D unclear. The germline V gene has CDR1 SQVTM and CDR2 ANQGSEA. V shed 7 bases and J shed 5 bases, with 17 bases lying between them. CDR3 size: 13 residues. The chain's CDR3 is CSAKREFTTEAFF. CDR3 nucleotide sequence: TGCAGCGCGAAAAGGGAGTTTACGACTGAAGCTTTCTTT.